The sequence of this T cell receptor beta chain was determined in a study of CD8+ T cells in alopecia areata. The study, taken as a whole, reports: Sequencing of scalp tissue also captures the resident alphabeta T cells of normal skin. Compared with normal scalp, lesional scalp had higher clonality and more expanded CD8+ clones. In patients, TCRs were shared less clearly than in mice, and HLA may possibly be involved.

Both CD4+ and CD8+ T cells were separated by sorting PBMCs. With regard to this clone: As yet, its antigen is unknown.

RNA extraction was followed by reverse transcription into cDNA, which acted as the sequencing template. Produced via immunoSEQ multiplex PCR; TCRdb's table is partial and in-frame only. This sample has 200,000 to 250,000 clones; about 56% occur once, and the top ten carry about 5.3%. The clonotype originates from a human donor in good health. The specimen was CD8+ T cells sorted from blood.

CDR3 residues: CASSQGLTEAFF. The CDR3 region has the DNA TGTGCCAGCAGCCAAGGGTTGACTGAAGCTTTCTTT. The V call is TRBV5-4, the J call TRBJ1-1; D call uncertain. Germline V gene data show CDR1 as SGHNT and CDR2 as YYREEE (reference sequence). V was clipped by 4 bases and J by 5 bases, with 9 bases between them. The CDR3 is 12 residues long.